A selection of T cell receptor beta chains follows, all from one sample in a study of CD8 T cells in Susac syndrome. A single record per CDR3 protein comes from TCRdb applying MiXCR to the immunoSEQ multiplex PCR reads. The sample has 100,000 to 150,000 distinct CDR3 sequences; approximately 79% are singletons. Input material: CD8+ T cells from PBMCs. These TCRs come from a human donor with multiple sclerosis. The CDR3 runs from the conserved cysteine through the conserved F or W. Fields, in order: CDR3 protein, CDR3 DNA, clone size, D gene, V gene, J gene. A D gene is named only where the DNA matches it firmly. Not all rows give a size; the values are once, few, many and, for expanded clones, a class.

CDR3: CSVEGSGPNEQFF; DNA: TGCAGCGTTGAGGGTAGCGGGCCCAATGAGCAGTTCTTC; size: once; D: TRBD2; V: TRBV29-1; J: TRBJ2-1
CDR3: CASSLDGTGGVWGYTF; DNA: TGTGCCAGCAGCTTAGACGGGACAGGGGGCGTATGGGGCTACACCTTC; size: -; D: TRBD1; V: TRBV7-2; J: TRBJ1-2
CDR3: CASSMRTTLYEQYF; DNA: TGTGCCAGCAGTATGCGGACCACCCTGTACGAGCAGTACTTC; size: -; D: -; V: TRBV28; J: TRBJ2-7
CDR3: CATSDPLKSGSEAFF; DNA: TGTGCCACCAGTGATCCATTAAAGTCGGGGTCTGAAGCTTTCTTT; size: -; D: -; V: TRBV24-1; J: TRBJ1-1
CDR3: CASSITGAMNTEAFF; DNA: TGTGCCAGTAGTATAACAGGGGCGATGAACACTGAAGCTTTCTTT; size: -; D: TRBD1; V: TRBV19; J: TRBJ1-1
CDR3: CASSQEAAKDYGYTF; DNA: TGCGCCAGCAGCCAAGAGGCAGCAAAAGACTATGGCTACACCTTC; size: -; D: -; V: TRBV4-1; J: TRBJ1-2
CDR3: CASSPTPTSGSYNEQFF; DNA: TGTGCCAGCAGCCCTACGCCTACTAGCGGGAGTTACAATGAGCAGTTCTTC; size: -; D: TRBD2; V: TRBV7-8; J: TRBJ2-1
CDR3: CSASLPDYEQYF; DNA: TGCAGTGCTAGTCTCCCGGACTACGAGCAGTACTTC; size: -; D: -; V: TRBV20-1; J: TRBJ2-7
CDR3: CASSWGWNQPQHF; DNA: TGTGCCAGCAGTTGGGGATGGAATCAGCCCCAGCATTTT; size: -; D: -; V: TRBV27; J: TRBJ1-5
CDR3: CASSDATGSYEQYF; DNA: TGTGCCAGCAGTGACGCGACAGGGTCCTACGAGCAGTACTTC; size: -; D: TRBD1; V: TRBV2; J: TRBJ2-7
CDR3: CASSLISKDTQYF; DNA: TGTGCCAGCAGCTTGATTAGTAAGGATACGCAGTATTTT; size: few; D: -; V: TRBV5-4; J: TRBJ2-3
CDR3: CASKGGLKYNEQFF; DNA: TGTGCCAGCAAAGGGGGACTCAAATACAATGAGCAGTTCTTC; size: -; D: -; V: TRBV27; J: TRBJ2-1
CDR3: CASSQIAGGAYNEQFF; DNA: TGTGCCAGCAGCCAGATAGCGGGAGGCGCCTACAATGAGCAGTTCTTC; size: -; D: TRBD2; V: TRBV14; J: TRBJ2-1
CDR3: CSANGQGTHQPQHF; DNA: TGCAGTGCTAATGGTCAGGGGACCCATCAGCCCCAGCATTTT; size: -; D: -; V: TRBV20-1; J: TRBJ1-5
CDR3: CASSQGLSSAQPQHF; DNA: TGCGCCAGCAGCCAGGGGCTCTCTTCCGCTCAGCCCCAGCATTTT; size: -; D: -; V: TRBV4-1; J: TRBJ1-5
CDR3: CAWSVPGAVSNQPQHF; DNA: TGTGCCTGGAGTGTCCCAGGGGCTGTTAGCAATCAGCCCCAGCATTTT; size: -; D: -; V: TRBV30; J: TRBJ1-5
CDR3: CASSVSGLPRNTGELFF; DNA: TGTGCCAGCAGCGTCTCAGGACTCCCCCGAAACACCGGGGAGCTGTTTTTT; size: -; D: -; V: TRBV9; J: TRBJ2-2
CDR3: CASSFRGLAKNIQYF; DNA: TGTGCCAGCAGTTTTCGGGGTCTAGCCAAAAACATTCAGTACTTC; size: -; D: -; V: TRBV28; J: TRBJ2-4